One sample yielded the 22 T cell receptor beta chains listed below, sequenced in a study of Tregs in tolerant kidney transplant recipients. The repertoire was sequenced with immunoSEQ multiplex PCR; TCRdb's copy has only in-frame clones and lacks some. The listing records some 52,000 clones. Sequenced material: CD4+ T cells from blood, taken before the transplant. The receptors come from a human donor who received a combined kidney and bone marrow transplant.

The CDR3 here is CASSPLMGETQYF. CDR3 DNA (partial): TGTGCCAGCTCACCACTGATGGGCGAGACC. This chain links TRBV18 with TRBJ2-5; no reliable D call. The read ends 3 residues shy of where the CDR3 ends; the end is completed using the germline J gene. The CDR3 runs to 13 residues. V dropped 1 base and J dropped 5 bases, with 8 bases sitting between them. The germline CDR1 and CDR2 sequences are KGHSH and LQKENI.

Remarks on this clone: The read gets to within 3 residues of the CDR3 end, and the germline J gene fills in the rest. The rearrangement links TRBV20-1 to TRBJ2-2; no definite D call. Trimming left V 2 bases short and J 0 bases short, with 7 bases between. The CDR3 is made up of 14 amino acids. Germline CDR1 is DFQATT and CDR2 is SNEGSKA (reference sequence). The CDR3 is CSARTLANTGELFF. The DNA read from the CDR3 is TGCAGTGCTAGAACTCTGGCGAACACCGGGGAG.

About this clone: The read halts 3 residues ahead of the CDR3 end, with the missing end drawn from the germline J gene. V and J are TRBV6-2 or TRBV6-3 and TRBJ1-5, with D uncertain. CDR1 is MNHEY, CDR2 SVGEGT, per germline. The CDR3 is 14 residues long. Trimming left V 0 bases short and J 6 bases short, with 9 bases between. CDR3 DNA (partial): TGTGCCAGCAGTTACTCTCCGGGTGGTCAGCCC. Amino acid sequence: CASSYSPGGQP. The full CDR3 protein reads CASSYSPGGQPQHF.

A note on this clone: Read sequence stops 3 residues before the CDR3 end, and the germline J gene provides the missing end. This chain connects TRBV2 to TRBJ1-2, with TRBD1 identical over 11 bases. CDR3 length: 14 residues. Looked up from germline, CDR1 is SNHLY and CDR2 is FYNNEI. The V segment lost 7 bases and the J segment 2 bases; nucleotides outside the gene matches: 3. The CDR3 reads CASTGQGGNYGYTF. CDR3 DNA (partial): TGTGCCAGCACGGGACAGGGGGGCAACTATGGC. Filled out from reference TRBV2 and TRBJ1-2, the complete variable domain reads EPEVTQTPSHQVTQMGQEVILRCVPISNHLYFYWYRQILGQKVEFLVSFYNNEISEKSEIFDDQFSVERPDGSNFTLKIRSTKLEDSAMYFCASTGQGGNYGYTFGSGTRLTVV.

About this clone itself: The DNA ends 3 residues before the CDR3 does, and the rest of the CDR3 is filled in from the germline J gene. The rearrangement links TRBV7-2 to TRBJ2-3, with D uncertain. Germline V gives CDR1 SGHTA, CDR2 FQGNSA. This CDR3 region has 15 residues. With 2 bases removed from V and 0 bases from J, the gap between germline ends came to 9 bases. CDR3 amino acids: CASSLWFTSTDTQYF. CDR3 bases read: TGTGCCAGCAGCTTATGGTTCACTAGCACAGATACG.

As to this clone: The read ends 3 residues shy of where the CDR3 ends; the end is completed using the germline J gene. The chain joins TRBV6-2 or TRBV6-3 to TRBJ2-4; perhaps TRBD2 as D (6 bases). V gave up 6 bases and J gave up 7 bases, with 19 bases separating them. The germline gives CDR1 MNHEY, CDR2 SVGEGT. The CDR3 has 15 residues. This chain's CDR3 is CASRTAASVRNIQYF. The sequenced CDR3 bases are TGTGCCAGCAGAACAGCCGCTAGCGTTAGGAACATT.

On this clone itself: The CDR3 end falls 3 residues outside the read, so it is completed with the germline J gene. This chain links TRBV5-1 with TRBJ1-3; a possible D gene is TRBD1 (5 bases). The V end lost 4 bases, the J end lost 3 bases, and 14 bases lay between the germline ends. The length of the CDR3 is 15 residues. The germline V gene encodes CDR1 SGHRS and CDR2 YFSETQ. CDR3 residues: CASSRSGTDGNTIYF. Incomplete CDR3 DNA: TGCGCCAGCAGCCGGAGCGGGACGGATGGAAACACC.

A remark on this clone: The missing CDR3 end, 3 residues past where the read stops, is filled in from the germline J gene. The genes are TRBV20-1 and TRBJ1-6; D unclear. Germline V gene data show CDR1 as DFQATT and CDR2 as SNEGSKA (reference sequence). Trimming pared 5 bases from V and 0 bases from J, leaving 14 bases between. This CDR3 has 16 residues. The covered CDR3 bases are TGCAGTGCTCCTCGGACGGGGAGCTCCTATAATTCACCC. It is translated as CSAPRTGSSYNSP. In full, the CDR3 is CSAPRTGSSYNSPLHF.

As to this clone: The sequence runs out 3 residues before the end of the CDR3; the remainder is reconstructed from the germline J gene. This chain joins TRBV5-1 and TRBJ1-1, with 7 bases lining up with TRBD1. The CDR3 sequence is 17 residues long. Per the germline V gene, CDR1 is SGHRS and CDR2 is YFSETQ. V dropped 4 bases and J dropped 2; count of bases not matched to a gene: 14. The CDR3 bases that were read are TGCGCCAGCAGCGCTGGCCCTCGGACAGGACTAAACACTGAA. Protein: CASSAGPRTGLNTE. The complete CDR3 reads CASSAGPRTGLNTEAFF.

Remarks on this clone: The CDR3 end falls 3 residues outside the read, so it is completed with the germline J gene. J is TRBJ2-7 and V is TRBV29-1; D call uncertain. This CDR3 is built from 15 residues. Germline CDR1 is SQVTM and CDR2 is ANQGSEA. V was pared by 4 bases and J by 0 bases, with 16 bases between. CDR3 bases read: TGCAGCGTTGGGTCTGCTCTTGCGTCCTCCTACGAG. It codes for CSVGSALASSYE. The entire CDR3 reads CSVGSALASSYEQYF.

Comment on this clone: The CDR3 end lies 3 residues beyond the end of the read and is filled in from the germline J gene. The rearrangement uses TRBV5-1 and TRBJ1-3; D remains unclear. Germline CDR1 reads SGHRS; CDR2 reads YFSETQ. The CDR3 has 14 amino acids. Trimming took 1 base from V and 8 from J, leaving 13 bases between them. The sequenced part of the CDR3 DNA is TGCGCCAGCAGCTTGAGGCCCCCGCCAGACACC. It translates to CASSLRPPPDT. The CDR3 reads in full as CASSLRPPPDTIYF.

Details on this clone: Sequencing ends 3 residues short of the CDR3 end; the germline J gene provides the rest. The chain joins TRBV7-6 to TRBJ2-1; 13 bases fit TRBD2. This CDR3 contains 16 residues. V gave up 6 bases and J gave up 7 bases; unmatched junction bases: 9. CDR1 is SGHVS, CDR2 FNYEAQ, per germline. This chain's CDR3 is CASRGTSGRAGNEQFF. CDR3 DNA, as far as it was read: TGTGCCAGCAGGGGAACTAGCGGGAGGGCCGGGAATGAG. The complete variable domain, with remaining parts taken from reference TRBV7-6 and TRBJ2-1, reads GAGVSQSPRYKVTKRGQDVALRCDPISGHVSLYWYRQALGQGPEFLTYFNYEAQQDKSGLPNDRFSAERPEGSISTLTIQRTEQRDSAMYRCASRGTSGRAGNEQFFGPGTRLTVL.

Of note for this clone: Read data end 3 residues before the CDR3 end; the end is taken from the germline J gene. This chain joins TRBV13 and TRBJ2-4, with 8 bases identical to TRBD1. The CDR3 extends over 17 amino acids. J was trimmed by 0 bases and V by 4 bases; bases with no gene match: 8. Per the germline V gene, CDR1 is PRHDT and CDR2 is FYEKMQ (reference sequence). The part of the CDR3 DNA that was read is TGTGCCAGCAGCTCGTATACAGGGGGGTTAGCCAAAAACATT. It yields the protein CASSSYTGGLAKNI. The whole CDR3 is CASSSYTGGLAKNIQYF. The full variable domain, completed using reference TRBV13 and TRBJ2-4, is AAGVIQSPRHLIKEKRETATLKCYPIPRHDTVYWYQQGPGQDPQFLISFYEKMQSDKGSIPDRFSAQQFSDYHSELNMSSLELGDSALYFCASSSYTGGLAKNIQYFGAGTRLSVL.

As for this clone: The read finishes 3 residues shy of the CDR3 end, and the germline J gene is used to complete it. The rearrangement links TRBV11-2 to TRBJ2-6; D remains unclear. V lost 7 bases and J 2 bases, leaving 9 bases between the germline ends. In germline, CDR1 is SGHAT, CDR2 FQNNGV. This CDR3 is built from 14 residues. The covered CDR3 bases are TGTGCCAGCACCATGTCCCCTGGGGCCAACGTC. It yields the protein CASTMSPGANV. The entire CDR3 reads CASTMSPGANVLTF.

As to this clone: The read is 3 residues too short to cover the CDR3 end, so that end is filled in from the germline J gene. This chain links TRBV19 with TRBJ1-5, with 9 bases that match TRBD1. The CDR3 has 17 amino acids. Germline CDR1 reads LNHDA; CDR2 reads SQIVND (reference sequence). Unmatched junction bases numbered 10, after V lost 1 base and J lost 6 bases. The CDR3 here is CASSIAEQGARGQPQHF. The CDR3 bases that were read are TGTGCCAGTAGTATAGCTGAACAGGGGGCAAGAGGTCAGCCC.

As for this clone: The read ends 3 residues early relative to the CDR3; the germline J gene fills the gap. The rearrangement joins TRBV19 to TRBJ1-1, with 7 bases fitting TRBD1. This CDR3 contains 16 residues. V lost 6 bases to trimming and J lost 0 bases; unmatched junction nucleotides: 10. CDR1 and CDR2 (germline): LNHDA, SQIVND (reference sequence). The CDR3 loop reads CASRDPGQSMNTEAFF. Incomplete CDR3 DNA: TGTGCCAGTAGGGACCCGGGACAGTCCATGAACACTGAA. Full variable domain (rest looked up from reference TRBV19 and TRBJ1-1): DGGITQSPKYLFRKEGQNVTLSCEQNLNHDAMYWYRQDPGQGLRLIYYSQIVNDFQKGDIAEGYSVSREKKESFPLTVTSAQKNPTAFYLCASRDPGQSMNTEAFFGQGTRLTVV.

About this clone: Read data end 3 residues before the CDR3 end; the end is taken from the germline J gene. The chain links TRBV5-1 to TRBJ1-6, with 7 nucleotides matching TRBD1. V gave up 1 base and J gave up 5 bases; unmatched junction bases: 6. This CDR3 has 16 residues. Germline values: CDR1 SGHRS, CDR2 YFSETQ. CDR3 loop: CASSLRTTGNNSPLHF. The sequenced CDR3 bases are TGCGCCAGCAGCTTGAGGACGACAGGGAATAATTCACCC.

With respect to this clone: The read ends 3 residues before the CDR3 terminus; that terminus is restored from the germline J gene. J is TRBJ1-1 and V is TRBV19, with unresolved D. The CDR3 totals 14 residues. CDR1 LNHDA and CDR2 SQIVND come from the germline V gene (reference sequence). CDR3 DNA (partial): TGTGCCAGTAGTATAGACTCATCCACCCTCCGG. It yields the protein CASSIDSSTLR. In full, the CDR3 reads CASSIDSSTLRAFF.

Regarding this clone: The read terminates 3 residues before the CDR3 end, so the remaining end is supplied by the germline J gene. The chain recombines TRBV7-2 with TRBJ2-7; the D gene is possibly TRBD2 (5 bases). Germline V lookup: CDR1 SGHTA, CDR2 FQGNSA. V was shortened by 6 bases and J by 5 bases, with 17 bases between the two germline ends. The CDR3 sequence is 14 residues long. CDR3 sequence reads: CASSPNLLVNEQYF. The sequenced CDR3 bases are TGTGCCAGCAGTCCAAATCTACTAGTAAACGAG.

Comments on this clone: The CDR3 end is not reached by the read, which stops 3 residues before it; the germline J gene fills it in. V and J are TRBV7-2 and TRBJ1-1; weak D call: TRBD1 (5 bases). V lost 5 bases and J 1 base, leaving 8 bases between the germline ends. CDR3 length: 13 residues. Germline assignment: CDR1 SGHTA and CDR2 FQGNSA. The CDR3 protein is CASSPTGNTEAFF. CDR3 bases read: TGTGCCAGCAGCCCTACAGGGAACACTGAA. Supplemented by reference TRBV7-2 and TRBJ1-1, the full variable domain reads GAGVSQSPSNKVTEKGKDVELRCDPISGHTALYWYRQSLGQGLEFLIYFQGNSAPDKSGLPSDRFSAERTGGSVSTLTIQRTQQEDSAVYLCASSPTGNTEAFFGQGTRLTVV.

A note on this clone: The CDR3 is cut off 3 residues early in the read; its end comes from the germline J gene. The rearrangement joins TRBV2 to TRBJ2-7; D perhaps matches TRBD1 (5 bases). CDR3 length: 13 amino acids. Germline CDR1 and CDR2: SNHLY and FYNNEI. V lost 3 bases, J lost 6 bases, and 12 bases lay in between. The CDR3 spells CASSEVRATEQYF. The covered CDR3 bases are TGTGCCAGCAGTGAGGTCAGGGCAACCGAG.

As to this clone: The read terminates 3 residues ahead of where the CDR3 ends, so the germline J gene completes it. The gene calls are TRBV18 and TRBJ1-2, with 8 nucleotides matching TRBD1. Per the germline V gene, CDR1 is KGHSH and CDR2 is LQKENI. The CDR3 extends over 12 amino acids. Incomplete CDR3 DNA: TGTGCCAGCTCAGCTACAGGGGGAGGC. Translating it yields CASSATGGG. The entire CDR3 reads CASSATGGGYTF. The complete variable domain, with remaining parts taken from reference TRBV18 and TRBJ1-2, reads NAGVMQNPRHLVRRRGQEARLRCSPMKGHSHVYWYRQLPEEGLKFMVYLQKENIIDESGMPKERFSAEFPKEGPSILRIQQVVRGDSAAYFCASSATGGGYTFGSGTRLTVV.